This T cell receptor beta chain stems from a study of blood T cell repertoires in COVID-19 (dated by TCRdb to the early 2020s). The study in broad terms: Samples covering the acute and convalescent phases of COVID-19 were provided by collaborators in the United States, Italy and Spain. The prospective study material was composed of cDNA or gDNA derived from T cells, B-cell-depleted T cells, or PBMCs. Where available, HLA class I and class II types were obtained from metadata supplied by the sample provider rather than from assay-based typing. The repertoires were released in a freely available public database meant as a resource for research on the immune response to SARS-CoV-2. A de-identified subject ID, COVID-19 status, age in years and sex were almost always included in the sample metadata. Samples were obtained from the ongoing ImmuneRACE study (first 160 participants) and from over a thousand subjects provided by 6 global collaborators. The dataset comprised deeply sampled blood TCRbeta repertoires from subjects exposed to, actively infected with, or recovered from COVID-19. What the authors observed across the whole study: The amount of clinical and demographic metadata varied by source and participant and was provided uncurated.

One collaborating source in Seattle enrolled patients while the patients were actively infected and followed the patients over time throughout the course of disease. Each collaborating institution followed its own protocols to collect whole blood in K2EDTA tubes. For TCRbeta analysis, collaborator samples were shipped as frozen whole blood, as isolated PBMCs, or as DNA extracted from either sample type. CDR1 and CDR2 (SGHRS, YFSETQ) derive from the germline V gene. V loses 0 bases, J loses 0 bases, and the germline ends lie 13 bases apart. Inclusive of the bounding cysteine and phenylalanine, the CDR3 is 18 residues long. CDR3 DNA is the only sequence kept; it has 54 bases, read in frame from the first base. Of note for this clone: The antigen it binds to is not known. No qualities accompany the bases; no much larger clone lies one base away.

The immunoSEQ Assay, a bias-controlled multiplex PCR, was used to amplify TCRbeta CDR3 regions from genomic DNA. In the original analysis: The number of nucleated cells in each sample was estimated by amplification of reference gene primers within the assay. To quantify the absolute abundance of each unique TCRbeta CDR3 rearrangement, sequence reads were collapsed and filtered. Productive Simpson clonality was computed per sample as the square root of Simpson's diversity index over productive rearrangements. TCRdb took over this immuneACCESS table, retaining in-frame rearrangements with V and J assigned. Such tables are incomplete; in checked studies, under half of the missing clones stem from an unresolved V gene, and the remainder is unexplained. Clone size and V and J calls were adopted from that table, with D and trimming inferred from the DNA. Counted in this sample were approximately 390,000 clones; about 87% of them appeared once. The top ten hold roughly 2% of the sample.

This TCR came from a woman in her fifties or sixties with COVID-19, enrolled during active disease. Input material: peripheral blood. The chain couples TRBV5-1 to TRBJ2-6, with TRBD2 perhaps the D gene, on 6 matching bases. The bases are TGCGCCAGCAGCTTGGGGGAGGCTTCTTACTCTGGGGCCAACGTCCTGACTTTC. It translates as CASSLGEASYSGANVLTF.